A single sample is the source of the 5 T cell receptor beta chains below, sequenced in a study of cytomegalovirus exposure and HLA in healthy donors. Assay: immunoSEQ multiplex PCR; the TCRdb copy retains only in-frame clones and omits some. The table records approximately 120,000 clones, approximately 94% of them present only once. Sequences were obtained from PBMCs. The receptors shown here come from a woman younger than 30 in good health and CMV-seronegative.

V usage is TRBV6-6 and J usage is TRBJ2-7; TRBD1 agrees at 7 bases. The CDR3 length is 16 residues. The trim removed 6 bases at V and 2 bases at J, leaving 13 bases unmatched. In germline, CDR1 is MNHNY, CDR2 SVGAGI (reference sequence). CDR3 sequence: CASRSAPGQKTYEQYF. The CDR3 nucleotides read TGTGCCAGCAGGTCAGCTCCGGGACAGAAGACCTACGAGCAGTACTTC.

Written as DNA, the CDR3 is TGTGCCAGCAGTGGACTGGTAGAGGTAGATACGCAGTATTTT. Translating gives CASSGLVEVDTQYF. The chain recombines TRBV2 with TRBJ2-3; no firm D call. The V gene's germline CDR1 is SNHLY and CDR2 FYNNEI. The CDR3 sequence is 14 residues long. The V end was cut by 4 bases, the J end by 5 bases, with 13 bases between.

CDR3 DNA: TGTGCCAGCAGTCAAGCCTGGGGCGATGGCTACACCTTC. Its protein product is CASSQAWGDGYTF. The gene calls are TRBV7-3 and TRBJ1-2; a possible D gene is TRBD1 (5 bases). The germline V gene has CDR1 SGHTA and CDR2 FQGTGA. The CDR3 sequence is 13 residues long. Trimming took 6 bases from V and 6 from J, leaving 14 bases between them.

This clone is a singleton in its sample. In nucleotides, the CDR3 is TGTGCCAGCAGTGAATCCACAGGGGAGCGATTGGGCTACACCTTC. This codes for CASSESTGERLGYTF. The rearrangement uses TRBV25-1 and TRBJ1-2, with TRBD1 matching 7 bases. CDR3 length: 15 residues. V gave up 1 base and J gave up 8 bases; unmatched junction bases: 10. Germline values: CDR1 MGHDK, CDR2 SYGVNS.

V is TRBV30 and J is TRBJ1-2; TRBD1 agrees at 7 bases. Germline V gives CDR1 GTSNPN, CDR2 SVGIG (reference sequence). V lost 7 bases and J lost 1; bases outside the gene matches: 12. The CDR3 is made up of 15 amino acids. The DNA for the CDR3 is TGTGCCTCCGACAGGGTGGTGGGCTTTAACTATGGCTACACCTTC. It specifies CASDRVVGFNYGYTF.